The text below deals with one T cell receptor beta chain. This specimen comes from a study of tumor and adjacent non-tumor tissue in lung cancer. Three rounds of nested PCR, following a modified ARM-PCR protocol, produced the TCRbeta library. From the multiplex PCR reads, TCRdb called clonotypes with MiXCR, one entry per CDR3 protein. The top ten clones hold under 30% of a sample with 200,000 to 250,000 distinct CDR3 sequences, 71% of them seen once. V lost 7 bases and J 1 base, leaving 22 bases between the germline ends. The length of the CDR3 is 17 residues. The template was RNA from unsorted bulk tissue. Donors were chemotherapy-naive, newly diagnosed lung cancer surgical patients in China, August–November 2014.

The sample consisted of lung tumor tissue. The rearrangement joins TRBV12-3 or TRBV12-4 to TRBJ1-1; D call uncertain. This sequence originates from a man in his 60s with non-small cell lung cancer. CDR3 region: CASTPKSGVGTNTEAFF. CDR3 DNA sequence: TGTGCCAGCACCCCGAAGAGTGGTGTGGGAACGAACACTGAAGCTTTCTTT.